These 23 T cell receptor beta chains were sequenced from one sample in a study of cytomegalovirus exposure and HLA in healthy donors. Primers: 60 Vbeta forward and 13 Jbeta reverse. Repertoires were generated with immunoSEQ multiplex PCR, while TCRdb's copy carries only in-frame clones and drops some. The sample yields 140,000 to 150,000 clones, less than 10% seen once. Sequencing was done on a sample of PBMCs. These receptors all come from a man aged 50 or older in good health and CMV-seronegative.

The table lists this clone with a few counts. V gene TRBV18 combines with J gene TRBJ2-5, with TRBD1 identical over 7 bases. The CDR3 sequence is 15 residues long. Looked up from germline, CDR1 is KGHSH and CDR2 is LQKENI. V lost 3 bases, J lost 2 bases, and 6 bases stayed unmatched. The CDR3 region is CASSPKQGIQETQYF. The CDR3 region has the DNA TGTGCCAGCTCACCGAAACAGGGGATACAAGAGACCCAGTACTTC. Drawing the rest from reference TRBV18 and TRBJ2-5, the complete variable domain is NAGVMQNPRHLVRRRGQEARLRCSPMKGHSHVYWYRQLPEEGLKFMVYLQKENIIDESGMPKERFSAEFPKEGPSILRIQQVVRGDSAAYFCASSPKQGIQETQYFGPGTRLLVL.

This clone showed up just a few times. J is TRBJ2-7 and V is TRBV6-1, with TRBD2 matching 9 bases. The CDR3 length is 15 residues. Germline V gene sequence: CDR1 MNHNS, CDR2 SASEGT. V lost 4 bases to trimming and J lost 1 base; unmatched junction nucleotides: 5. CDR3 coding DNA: TGTGCCAGCAGTGCACACCTAGCGGGGTCCTACGAGCAGTACTTC. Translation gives CASSAHLAGSYEQYF.

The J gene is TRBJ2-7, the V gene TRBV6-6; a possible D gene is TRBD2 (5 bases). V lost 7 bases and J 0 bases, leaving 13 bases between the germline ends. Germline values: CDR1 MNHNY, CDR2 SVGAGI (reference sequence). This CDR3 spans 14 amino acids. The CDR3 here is CASTNSGFSYEQYF. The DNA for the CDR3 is TGTGCCAGCACCAACTCGGGATTCTCCTACGAGCAGTACTTC.

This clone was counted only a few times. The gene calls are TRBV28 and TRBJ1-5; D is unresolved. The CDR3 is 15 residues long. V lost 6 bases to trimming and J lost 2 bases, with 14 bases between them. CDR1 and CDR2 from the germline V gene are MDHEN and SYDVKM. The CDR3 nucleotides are TGTGCCAGCAGACCCGGCGGTCTTGGCAATCAGCCCCAGCATTTT. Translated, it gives CASRPGGLGNQPQHF.

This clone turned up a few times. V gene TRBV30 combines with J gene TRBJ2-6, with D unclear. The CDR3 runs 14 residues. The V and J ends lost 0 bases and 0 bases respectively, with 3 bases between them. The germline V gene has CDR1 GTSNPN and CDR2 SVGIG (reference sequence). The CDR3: CAWSVLSGANVLTF. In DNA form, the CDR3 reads TGTGCCTGGAGTGTACTCTCTGGGGCCAACGTCCTGACTTTC.

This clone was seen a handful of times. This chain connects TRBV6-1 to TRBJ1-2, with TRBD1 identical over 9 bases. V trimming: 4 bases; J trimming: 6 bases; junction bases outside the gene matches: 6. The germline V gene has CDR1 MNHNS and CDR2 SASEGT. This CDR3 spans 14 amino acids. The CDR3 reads CASSGDRDSDGYTF. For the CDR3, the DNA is TGTGCCAGCAGTGGGGACAGGGACTCGGATGGCTACACCTTC.

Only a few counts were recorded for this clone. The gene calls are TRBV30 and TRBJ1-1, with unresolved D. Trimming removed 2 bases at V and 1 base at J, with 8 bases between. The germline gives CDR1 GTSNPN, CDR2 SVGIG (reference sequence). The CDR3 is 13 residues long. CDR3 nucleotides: TGTGCCTGGAGTACGCGACAGAACACTGAAGCTTTCTTT. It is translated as CAWSTRQNTEAFF.

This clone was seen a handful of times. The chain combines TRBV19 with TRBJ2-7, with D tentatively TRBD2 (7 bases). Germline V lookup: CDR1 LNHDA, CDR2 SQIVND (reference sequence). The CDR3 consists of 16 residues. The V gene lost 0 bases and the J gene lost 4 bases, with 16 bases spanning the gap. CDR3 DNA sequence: TGTGCCAGTAGTATAGATCCCCCGGGGGGCCGATACGAGCAGTACTTC. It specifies CASSIDPPGGRYEQYF.

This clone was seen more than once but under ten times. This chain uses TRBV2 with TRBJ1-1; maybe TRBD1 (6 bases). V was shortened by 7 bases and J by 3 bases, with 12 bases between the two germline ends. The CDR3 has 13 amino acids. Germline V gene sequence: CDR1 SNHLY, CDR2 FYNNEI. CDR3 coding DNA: TGTGCCAGCATACGTAACAGGGACACTGAAGCTTTCTTT. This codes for CASIRNRDTEAFF.

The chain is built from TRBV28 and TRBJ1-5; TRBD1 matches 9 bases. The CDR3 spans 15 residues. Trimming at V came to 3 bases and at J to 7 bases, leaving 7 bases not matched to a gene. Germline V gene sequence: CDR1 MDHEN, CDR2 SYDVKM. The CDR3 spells CASSFQQGAGQPQHF. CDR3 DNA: TGTGCCAGCAGTTTCCAACAGGGGGCCGGGCAGCCCCAGCATTTT. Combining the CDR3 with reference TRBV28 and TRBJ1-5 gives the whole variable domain DVKVTQSSRYLVKRTGEKVFLECVQDMDHENMFWYRQDPGLGLRLIYFSYDVKMKEKGDIPEGYSVSREKKERFSLILESASTNQTSMYLCASSFQQGAGQPQHFGDGTRLSIL.

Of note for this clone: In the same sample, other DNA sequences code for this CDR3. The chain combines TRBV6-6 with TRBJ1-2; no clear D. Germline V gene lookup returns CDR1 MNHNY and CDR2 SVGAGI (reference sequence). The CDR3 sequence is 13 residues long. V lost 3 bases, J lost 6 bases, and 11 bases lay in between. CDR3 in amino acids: CASSYTGGNGYTF. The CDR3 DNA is TGTGCCAGCAGTTATACGGGAGGAAATGGCTACACCTTC.

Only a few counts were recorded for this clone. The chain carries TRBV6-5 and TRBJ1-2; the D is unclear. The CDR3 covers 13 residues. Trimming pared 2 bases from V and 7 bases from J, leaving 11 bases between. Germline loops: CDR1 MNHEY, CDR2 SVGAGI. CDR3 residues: CASSYGPMGGYTF. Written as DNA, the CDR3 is TGTGCCAGCAGTTACGGGCCTATGGGTGGCTACACCTTC.

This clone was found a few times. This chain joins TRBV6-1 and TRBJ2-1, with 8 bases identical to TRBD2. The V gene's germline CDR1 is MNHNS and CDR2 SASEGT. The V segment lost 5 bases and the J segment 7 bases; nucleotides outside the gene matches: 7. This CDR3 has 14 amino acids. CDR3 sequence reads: CASSPRTSFNEQFF. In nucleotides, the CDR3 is TGTGCCAGCAGTCCCCGGACTAGCTTTAATGAGCAGTTCTTC.

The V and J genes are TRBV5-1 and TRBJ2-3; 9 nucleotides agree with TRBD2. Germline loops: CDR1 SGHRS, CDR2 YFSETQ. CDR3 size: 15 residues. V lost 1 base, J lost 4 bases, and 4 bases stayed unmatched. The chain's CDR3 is CASSLQRGVSDTQYF. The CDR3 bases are TGCGCCAGCAGCTTGCAGCGGGGGGTATCAGATACGCAGTATTTT. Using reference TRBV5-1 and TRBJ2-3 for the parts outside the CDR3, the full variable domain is KAGVTQTPRYLIKTRGQQVTLSCSPISGHRSVSWYQQTPGQGLQFLFEYFSETQRNKGNFPGRFSGRQFSNSRSEMNVSTLELGDSALYLCASSLQRGVSDTQYFGPGTRLTVL.

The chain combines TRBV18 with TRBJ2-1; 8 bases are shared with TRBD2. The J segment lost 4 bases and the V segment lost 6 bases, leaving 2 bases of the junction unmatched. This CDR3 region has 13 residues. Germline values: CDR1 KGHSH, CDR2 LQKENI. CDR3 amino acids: CASSPGGYNEQFF. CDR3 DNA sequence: TGTGCCAGCTCCCCGGGGGGGTACAATGAGCAGTTCTTC.

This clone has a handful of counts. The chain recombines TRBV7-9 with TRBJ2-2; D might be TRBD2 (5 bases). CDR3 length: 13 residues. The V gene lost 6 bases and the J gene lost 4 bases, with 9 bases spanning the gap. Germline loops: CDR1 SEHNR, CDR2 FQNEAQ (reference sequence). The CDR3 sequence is CASSLAGTGELFF. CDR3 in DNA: TGTGCCAGCAGTCTTGCGGGCACCGGGGAGCTGTTTTTT.

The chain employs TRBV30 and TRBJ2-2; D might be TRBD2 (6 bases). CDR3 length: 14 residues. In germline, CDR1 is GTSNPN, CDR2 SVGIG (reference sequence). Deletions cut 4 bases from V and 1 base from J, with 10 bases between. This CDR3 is CAWTVGLNTGELFF. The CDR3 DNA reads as TGTGCCTGGACTGTGGGACTGAACACCGGGGAGCTGTTTTTT.

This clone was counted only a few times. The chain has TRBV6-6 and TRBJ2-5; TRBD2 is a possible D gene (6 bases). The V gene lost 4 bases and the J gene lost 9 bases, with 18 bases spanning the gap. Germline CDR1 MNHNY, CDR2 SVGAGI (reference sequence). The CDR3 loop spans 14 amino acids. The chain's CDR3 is CASSSISGERAQYF. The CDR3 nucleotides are TGTGCCAGCAGTTCAATTTCGGGGGAACGGGCCCAGTACTTC.

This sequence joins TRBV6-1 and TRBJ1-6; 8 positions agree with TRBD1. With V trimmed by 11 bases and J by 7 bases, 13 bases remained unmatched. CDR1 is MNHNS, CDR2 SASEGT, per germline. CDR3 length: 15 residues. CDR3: CAAIRGGQGNSPLHF. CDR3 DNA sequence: TGTGCCGCGATTCGTGGAGGACAGGGCAATTCACCCCTCCACTTT.

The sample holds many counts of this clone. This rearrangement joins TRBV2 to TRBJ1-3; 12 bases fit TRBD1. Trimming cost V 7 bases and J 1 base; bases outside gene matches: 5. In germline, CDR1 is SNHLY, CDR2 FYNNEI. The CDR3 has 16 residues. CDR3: CASTPGQGASGNTIYF. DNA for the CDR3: TGTGCCAGCACGCCGGGACAGGGGGCTTCTGGAAACACCATATATTTT.

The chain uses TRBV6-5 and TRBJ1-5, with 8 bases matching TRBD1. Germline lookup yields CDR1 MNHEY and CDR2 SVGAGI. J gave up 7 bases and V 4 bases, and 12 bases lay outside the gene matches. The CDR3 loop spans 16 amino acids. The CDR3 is CASSSQSQGVGQPQHF. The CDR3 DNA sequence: TGTGCCAGCAGTTCCCAATCACAGGGGGTAGGACAGCCCCAGCATTTT.

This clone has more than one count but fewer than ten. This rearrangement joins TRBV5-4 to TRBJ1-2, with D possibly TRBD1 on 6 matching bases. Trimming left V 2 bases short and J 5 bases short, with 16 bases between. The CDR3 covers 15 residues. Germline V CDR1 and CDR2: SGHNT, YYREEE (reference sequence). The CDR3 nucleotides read TGTGCCAGCAGCTTCTCCACAGGGTTTCAATATGGCTACACCTTC. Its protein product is CASSFSTGFQYGYTF.

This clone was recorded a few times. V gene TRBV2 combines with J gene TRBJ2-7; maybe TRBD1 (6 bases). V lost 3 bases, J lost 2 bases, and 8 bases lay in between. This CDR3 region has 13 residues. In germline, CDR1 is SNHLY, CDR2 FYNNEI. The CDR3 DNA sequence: TGTGCCAGCAGTGACAGGGGAACCTACGAGCAGTACGTC. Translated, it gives CASSDRGTYEQYV.